The entry that follows covers one T cell receptor (beta chain) sequence. CDR3 regions of TCR beta were amplified from RNA transcripts. Second-round multiplex PCR came after first-round RT-PCR with HTBI primers. TCRdb reprocessed the multiplex PCR reads with MiXCR, giving one entry per CDR3 protein. The data hold about 740,000 distinct CDR3 sequences, with 35% to 50% observed a single time. The data were taken from a study of Graves' ophthalmopathy and Graves' hyperthyroidism. This CDR3 comprises 14 residues. Germline assignment: CDR1 MDHEN and CDR2 SYDVKM. Trimming pared 5 bases from V and 1 base from J, leaving 11 bases between.

V usage is TRBV28 and J usage is TRBJ2-5; D is uncertain. The sequence came from an adult man with Graves' ophthalmopathy. The sample comprised peripheral blood. This chain's CDR3 is CASSPERVQETQYF. CDR3 in DNA: TGTGCCAGCAGTCCCGAGCGCGTCCAAGAGACCCAGTACTTC.